This TCR beta chain was captured in a study of T cells after posttransplantation cyclophosphamide. The assay was immunoSEQ multiplex PCR, and TCRdb's table has in-frame clones only and misses some. The sample includes some 54,000 clones, 85% to 95% of them seen just once. The germline V and J ends were trimmed by 5 bases and 6 bases, with 16 bases remaining between them. CDR1 is MNHEY and CDR2 is SVGAGI in the germline V gene. CDR3 length equals 14 residues. The genes are TRBV6-5 and TRBJ1-1; D ambiguous. The sequence was obtained from a woman in her 30s in good health and a related stem cell transplant donor. Material: PBMCs. DNA for the CDR3: TGTGCCAGCAGTGCATTGGTGTCCAAGCCTGAAGCTTTCTTT. This codes for CASSALVSKPEAFF.